This T cell receptor beta chain was obtained from a study of regulatory T cells in long-lasting Graves disease. This clonotype was observed a few times. Antigen unknown. The authors built TCR beta libraries using iRepertoire HTBI primers and Arm-PCR of CDR3 regions. TCRdb recomputed calls from the multiplex PCR reads with MiXCR, one row per CDR3 protein. The sample lists a few hundred thousand distinct CDR3 sequences; roughly 12% were seen once. Stated time point: newly diagnosed GD, antithyroid drugs for less than 3 months. RNA isolated from PBMCs was used to make the TCR library. General study results and limits: Newly diagnosed patients shared 1,000 or so public clonotypes; persistent patients shared some 2,600. TRBV28, TRBJ1-2 and TRBJ2-5 were segments that persistent disease favored.

CDR1 is ENHRY, CDR2 SYGVKD, per germline. V gave up 8 bases and J gave up 2 bases, with 10 bases separating them. This CDR3 region has 14 residues. The sample was also linked to a second study, of T cells in Graves' hyperthyroidism and ophthalmopathy. That investigation notes: Researchers found most expanded thyroid clonotypes above 0.001 in blood as well.

Sequencing used peripheral blood mononuclear cells (PBMCs), obtained at new diagnosis, from a patient treated with antithyroid drugs. The TCR was taken from a woman aged 18-29 years with Graves disease. The chain links TRBV10-3 to TRBJ2-6, with unresolved D. The CDR3 is CAIRSLAGANVLTF. In DNA form, the CDR3 reads TGTGCCATCCGGAGCCTGGCTGGGGCCAACGTCCTGACTTTC.